This T cell receptor beta chain originates from a study of sequential checkpoint blockade in melanoma. V lost 4 bases to trimming and J lost 0 bases, with 13 bases between them. The CDR3 runs 16 residues. Germline-derived CDR1 and CDR2 are MDHEN and SYDVKM. This clone is medium-sized. Treatment in this sample: randomized to nivolumab then ipilimumab (arm A) or the reverse (arm B). No patient had prior DNA-damaging chemotherapy. Sorted cells were live CD3+CD8+, lacking CD19 and CD56, from PBMCs. Repertoires were generated with immunoSEQ multiplex PCR, while TCRdb's copy carries only in-frame clones and drops some. This sample has about 12,000 clones, with 55% to 65% found just once.

The clonotype was recovered from a human donor with melanoma. The chain combines TRBV28 with TRBJ2-1; D is undetermined. Material: CD8+ T cells sorted from blood (inferred from file names), obtained from a patient given nivolumab and ipilimumab in sequence. DNA for the CDR3: TGTGCCAGCAGTTCGGATAGCACCTACTCCTACAATGAGCAGTTCTTC. Translating gives CASSSDSTYSYNEQFF.